This TCR beta chain was captured in a study of blood T cell repertoires in COVID-19. The CDR3 sequence is 17 residues long. Trimming took 2 bases from V and 1 from J, leaving 16 bases between them. Germline values: CDR1 LNHNV, CDR2 YYDKDF (reference sequence). Everyone who took part was roughly 18 to 89 years old, and they came from fewer than 25 US areas. TCRdb's table, derived via immunoSEQ multiplex PCR, lists solely in-frame clones and lacks some. This table has hundreds of thousands of clones, about 85% appearing once. The chain has TRBV15 and TRBJ2-3; D perhaps matches TRBD2 (5 bases). The sample consisted of PBMCs or T cells enriched from blood (not recorded which). The clonotype comes from a woman in her 50s who had recovered from COVID-19. The CDR3 DNA is TGTGCCACCAGCAGAAGACGAAACGGGGTTGGCACAGATACGCAGTATTTT. Translation gives CATSRRRNGVGTDTQYF.